The next 19 T cell receptor beta chains were all read from a single sample in a study of T cells in Graves' hyperthyroidism and ophthalmopathy. From RNA transcripts, TCR beta CDR3 regions were amplified. Using the HTBI primer set, a first-round RT-PCR was run on the TCR CDR3. TCRdb used MiXCR to reprocess the multiplex PCR reads, holding one entry per CDR3 protein. The data contain a few hundred thousand distinct CDR3 sequences, less than 15% of them seen just once; the ten biggest clones take up more than 11%. Sequenced: blood. The receptors here all came from a woman aged 40 to 50 with Graves' hyperthyroidism.

The chain is built from TRBV6-5 and TRBJ1-5; 7 positions match TRBD1. This CDR3 comprises 17 residues. Germline trimming cut 3 bases from V and 0 bases from J; bases unmatched to any gene: 8. Germline loops: CDR1 MNHEY, CDR2 SVGAGI. The CDR3 DNA reads TGTGCCAGCAGTTATCCGACAGGGAGTGATAGCAATCAGCCCCAGCATTTT. Its translation: CASSYPTGSDSNQPQHF.

The chain links TRBV7-2 to TRBJ1-3; maybe TRBD1 (6 bases). V dropped 0 bases and J dropped 0 bases, with 12 bases sitting between them. The germline V gene encodes CDR1 SGHTA and CDR2 FQGNSA. This CDR3 spans 17 amino acids. CDR3 in amino acids: CASSLAPGHSSGNTIYF. The CDR3 coding sequence is TGTGCCAGCAGCTTAGCGCCGGGACACTCCTCTGGAAACACCATATATTTT. Combining the CDR3 with reference TRBV7-2 and TRBJ1-3 gives the whole variable domain GAGVSQSPSNKVTEKGKDVELRCDPISGHTALYWYRQSLGQGLEFLIYFQGNSAPDKSGLPSDRFSAERTGGSVSTLTIQRTQQEDSAVYLCASSLAPGHSSGNTIYFGEGSWLTVV.

This chain uses TRBV9 with TRBJ1-1; no clear D. The CDR3 loop spans 16 amino acids. Germline lookup yields CDR1 SGDLS and CDR2 YYNGEE. The V gene lost 0 bases and the J gene lost 4 bases, with 16 bases spanning the gap. For the CDR3, the DNA is TGTGCCAGCAGCGTAGGGGGTGCCGCCGGGAGCACTGAAGCTTTCTTT. It encodes CASSVGGAAGSTEAFF. The complete variable domain, with remaining parts taken from reference TRBV9 and TRBJ1-1, reads DSGVTQTPKHLITATGQRVTLRCSPRSGDLSVYWYQQSLDQGLQFLIQYYNGEERAKGNILERFSAQQFPDLHSELNLSSLELGDSALYFCASSVGGAAGSTEAFFGQGTRLTVV.

This clonotype was detected once. The V and J genes are TRBV7-3 and TRBJ2-1, with 7 nucleotides matching TRBD1. The CDR3 spans 13 residues. The germline CDR1 and CDR2 sequences are SGHTA and FQGTGA. With 4 bases clipped from V and 7 bases from J, the junction kept 4 bases outside the gene matches. The CDR3 coding sequence is TGTGCCAGCAGCTCGGGACAGCAAAATGAGCAGTTCTTC. Translated: CASSSGQQNEQFF.

There are a few counts of this clonotype. The chain couples TRBV28 to TRBJ2-5, with D possibly matching TRBD2 (7 bases). Germline lookup yields CDR1 MDHEN and CDR2 SYDVKM. Trimming removed 6 bases at V and 5 bases at J, with 16 bases between. The CDR3 has 14 residues. The CDR3 reads CASSPEGGEETQYF. The CDR3 coding sequence is TGTGCCAGCAGCCCGGAAGGGGGGGAGGAGACCCAGTACTTC.

This clonotype was seen many times. This rearrangement joins TRBV5-5 to TRBJ2-5; D uncertain. The CDR3 runs to 13 residues. Germline-derived CDR1 and CDR2 are SGHKS and YYEKEE (reference sequence). V was trimmed by 7 bases and J by 1 base, leaving 11 bases between them. The CDR3 loop reads CASHTQVQETQYF. CDR3 sequence (DNA): TGTGCCAGCCATACTCAGGTCCAAGAGACCCAGTACTTC.

This clonotype was detected many times. In DNA, the CDR3 is TGTGCCAGCAGCCCCCCCGGGGCTAGCGCAGAGTACGAGCAGTACTTC. It specifies CASSPPGASAEYEQYF. The chain carries TRBV5-5 and TRBJ2-7; D is possibly TRBD2 (6 bases). The germline CDR1 and CDR2 sequences are SGHKS and YYEKEE (reference sequence). V lost 4 bases, J lost 4 bases, and 21 bases lay in between. This CDR3 spans 16 amino acids.

The rearrangement links TRBV2 to TRBJ2-5; possible D gene TRBD2, 5 bases. The CDR3 runs to 16 residues. CDR1 SNHLY and CDR2 FYNNEI come from the germline V gene. Trimming shortened V by 7 bases and J by 1 base, and 19 bases separated the two germline ends. The CDR3 DNA reads TGTGCCAGCAAACTCCAACTAGAACTACTCCAAGAGACCCAGTACTTC. Translated, it gives CASKLQLELLQETQYF.

This clonotype was observed many times. This sequence joins TRBV7-9 and TRBJ2-5; 8 nucleotides align to TRBD2. The germline CDR1 and CDR2 sequences are SEHNR and FQNEAQ (reference sequence). J lost 2 bases, V lost 5 bases, and 4 bases had no gene match. The CDR3 has 14 amino acids. The CDR3 coding sequence is TGTGCCAGCAGCCAGACTAGCGTTCAAGAGACCCAGTACTTC. Its protein product is CASSQTSVQETQYF. Variable domain in full (rest from reference TRBV7-9 and TRBJ2-5): DTGVSQNPRHKITKRGQNVTFRCDPISEHNRLYWYRQTLGQGPEFLTYFQNEAQLEKSRLLSDRFSAERPKGSFSTLEIQRTEQGDSAMYLCASSQTSVQETQYFGPGTRLLVL.

This clonotype was seen at least ten times. The chain employs TRBV3-1 and TRBJ2-5, with a possible D match to TRBD2 (7 bases). Germline V gene lookup returns CDR1 LGHDT and CDR2 YNNKEL (reference sequence). The CDR3 has 14 amino acids. V was pared by 2 bases and J by 1 base, with 8 bases between. CDR3 region: CASSQRGAQETQYF. CDR3 bases: TGTGCCAGCAGCCAACGGGGGGCCCAAGAGACCCAGTACTTC.

This clonotype appeared many times. V gene TRBV2 combines with J gene TRBJ1-2; no clear D. This CDR3 contains 14 residues. Germline CDR1 is SNHLY and CDR2 is FYNNEI. With 6 bases removed from V and 2 bases from J, the gap between germline ends came to 13 bases. CDR3 sequence: CASSAQTRNYGYTF. CDR3 nucleotides: TGTGCCAGCAGCGCCCAGACAAGGAACTATGGCTACACCTTC.

This clonotype was found a few times. This sequence joins TRBV2 and TRBJ2-1, with D perhaps given as TRBD1 or TRBD2 (5 bases each). This CDR3 has 16 residues. The germline V and J ends were trimmed by 4 bases and 5 bases, with 18 bases remaining between them. Germline V gives CDR1 SNHLY, CDR2 FYNNEI. The CDR3 bases are TGTGCCAGCAGTGTAAACAGTGTTGGGGGAAACAATGAGCAGTTCTTC. Protein: CASSVNSVGGNNEQFF.

This rearrangement joins TRBV5-1 to TRBJ1-1; D is possibly TRBD1 (6 bases). In germline, CDR1 is SGHRS, CDR2 YFSETQ. V dropped 0 bases and J dropped 9 bases, with 12 bases sitting between them. The length of the CDR3 is 13 residues. CDR3 nucleotides: TGCGCCAGCAGCTTGGCGCAGGGGTGGAAAGCTTTCTTT. Its translation: CASSLAQGWKAFF. Looking up the rest from reference TRBV5-1 and TRBJ1-1 gives the full variable domain: KAGVTQTPRYLIKTRGQQVTLSCSPISGHRSVSWYQQTPGQGLQFLFEYFSETQRNKGNFPGRFSGRQFSNSRSEMNVSTLELGDSALYLCASSLAQGWKAFFGQGTRLTVV.

A few counts support this clonotype. This chain's CDR3 is CASSFRSRGEKLFF. As DNA, the CDR3 is TGTGCCAGCAGTTTCAGGTCCCGGGGTGAAAAACTGTTTTTT. The rearrangement uses TRBV12-3 or TRBV12-4 and TRBJ1-4, with no clear D. The length of the CDR3 is 14 residues. V lost 3 bases and J lost 7, with 12 bases in between.

The CDR3 loop is CASSPDLPSGRGEQYF. Here the CDR3 DNA reads TGTGCCAGCAGCCCGGACCTTCCTAGCGGGAGGGGCGAGCAGTACTTC. The chain uses TRBV28 and TRBJ2-7; 12 bases line up with TRBD2. J lost 6 bases, V lost 6 bases, and 12 bases had no gene match. This CDR3 region has 16 residues. CDR1 and CDR2 from the germline V gene are MDHEN and SYDVKM.

The chain is built from TRBV28 and TRBJ2-5; the D gene could be TRBD1 or TRBD2 (6 bases each). Germline CDR1 is MDHEN and CDR2 is SYDVKM. With 1 base removed from V and 4 bases from J, the gap between germline ends came to 22 bases. CDR3 size: 18 residues. The CDR3 DNA follows: TGTGCCAGCAGTTTATCAGTTAATGTTGGGGGGCCGGGAGAGACCCAGTACTTC. Its protein product is CASSLSVNVGGPGETQYF.

This chain links TRBV20-1 with TRBJ2-1; 12 bases line up with TRBD2. Germline V gives CDR1 DFQATT, CDR2 SNEGSKA (reference sequence). The V and J ends lost 4 bases and 4 bases, in that order; junction bases with no gene match: 5. CDR3 size: 15 residues. The CDR3 protein is CSAKGLAGVYNEQFF. The CDR3 coding sequence is TGCAGTGCTAAGGGACTAGCGGGTGTGTACAATGAGCAGTTCTTC.

This clonotype has at least ten counts. The V and J genes are TRBV29-1 and TRBJ1-2; 8 bases map to TRBD1. Germline V gives CDR1 SQVTM, CDR2 ANQGSEA. The CDR3 contains 14 residues. The J segment lost 5 bases and the V segment lost 7 bases, leaving 12 bases of the junction unmatched. In DNA form, the CDR3 reads TGCAGCGCTGATCCGGGACAGGCGGATTATGGCTACACCTTC. This translates into CSADPGQADYGYTF.

This chain connects TRBV7-8 to TRBJ1-5, with a weak D call TRBD1 (6 bases). The CDR3 sequence is 16 residues long. Trimming took 1 base from V and 3 from J, leaving 13 bases between them. Germline-derived CDR1 and CDR2 are SGHVS and FQNEAQ. CDR3 nucleotide sequence: TGTGCCAGCAGCTTAGGGGGCGGACAGTACAATCAGCCCCAGCATTTT. Amino acid sequence: CASSLGGGQYNQPQHF.